The 13 T cell receptor beta chains below come from one sample, sequenced in a study of T cell repertoires in cytomegalovirus infection. TCRdb processed the reads anew with MiXCR; each CDR3 protein has one entry. The sample holds some 600,000 distinct CDR3 sequences, roughly a quarter seen once. The sequenced sample consisted of CD8+ T cells from PBMCs. These receptors originate from a human donor in good health (CMV status not recorded). Some clones in this sample may be carry-over from other donors' samples.

The V and J genes are TRBV28 and TRBJ1-1; TRBD1 matches at 7 bases. This CDR3 is 15 amino acids long. V dropped 4 bases and J dropped 1; count of bases not matched to a gene: 6. Germline-derived CDR1 and CDR2 are MDHEN and SYDVKM. CDR3 protein: CASSSRQGRNTEAFF. CDR3 DNA: TGTGCCAGCAGTTCCCGACAGGGAAGGAACACTGAAGCTTTCTTT.

This clonotype has a count of ten or more. The chain recombines TRBV7-2 with TRBJ1-3; D is undetermined. Germline V gene lookup returns CDR1 SGHTA and CDR2 FQGNSA. Trimming removed 6 bases at V and 3 bases at J, with 15 bases between. There are 15 residues in the CDR3. Written as DNA, the CDR3 is TGTGCCAGCAGTTACTCGGGCATCATTGGAAACACCATATATTTT. Protein product: CASSYSGIIGNTIYF.

The rearrangement uses TRBV29-1 and TRBJ1-2; D may be TRBD1 (5 bases). CDR1 and CDR2 from the germline V gene are SQVTM and ANQGSEA. Between the trimmed V and J ends, which lost 2 bases and 4 bases, there was a span of 17 bases. This CDR3 has 15 amino acids. CDR3 sequence reads: CSVEFGTEHGYGYTF. CDR3 coding DNA: TGCAGCGTTGAATTCGGGACGGAGCACGGCTATGGCTACACCTTC.

This clonotype came up a few times. V and J are TRBV10-3 and TRBJ2-6; D is uncertain. V shed 1 base and J shed 2 bases, with 6 bases lying between them. This CDR3 has 15 residues. Looked up from germline, CDR1 is ENHRY and CDR2 is SYGVKD. The CDR3: CAISEWQAGANVLTF. CDR3 nucleotides: TGTGCCATCAGTGAGTGGCAGGCTGGGGCCAACGTCCTGACTTTC.

This clonotype has more than one count but fewer than ten. The rearrangement joins TRBV6-6 to TRBJ2-3, with D uncertain. In germline, CDR1 is MNHNY, CDR2 SVGAGI (reference sequence). CDR3 size: 15 residues. V was clipped by 0 bases and J by 5 bases, with 12 bases between them. CDR3 in DNA: TGTGCCAGCAGTTACTCGGCTGCCCCCGGAGATACGCAGTATTTT. This gives the protein CASSYSAAPGDTQYF.

Only a few counts were recorded for this clonotype. This chain links TRBV9 with TRBJ2-2, with D unclear. CDR3 size: 15 residues. V was shortened by 4 bases and J by 8 bases, with 18 bases between the two germline ends. Germline lookup yields CDR1 SGDLS and CDR2 YYNGEE. The CDR3 here is CASSPSTRVTGELFF. Here the CDR3 DNA reads TGTGCCAGCAGCCCCTCGACCCGGGTGACTGGGGAGCTGTTTTTT.

The V gene is TRBV7-3, the J gene TRBJ2-4, with 9 bases lining up with TRBD1. Germline V gives CDR1 SGHTA, CDR2 FQGTGA. V lost 6 bases to trimming and J lost 3 bases; unmatched junction nucleotides: 9. This CDR3 is 16 amino acids long. CDR3 DNA sequence: TGTGCCAGCAGTCAACAGGGGGCCTTTGGCAAAAACATTCAGTACTTC. The encoded protein is CASSQQGAFGKNIQYF. Using reference TRBV7-3 and TRBJ2-4 for the parts outside the CDR3, the full variable domain is GAGVSQTPSNKVTEKGKYVELRCDPISGHTALYWYRQSLGQGPEFLIYFQGTGAADDSGLPNDRFFAVRPEGSVSTLKIQRTERGDSAVYLCASSQQGAFGKNIQYFGAGTRLSVL.

In this sample, this clonotype turned up many times. The chain links TRBV6-1 to TRBJ2-5; D is ambiguous. The CDR3 covers 13 residues. Between the trimmed V and J ends, which lost 1 base and 3 bases, there was a span of 6 bases. Germline loops: CDR1 MNHNS, CDR2 SASEGT. In nucleotides, the CDR3 is TGTGCCAGCAGTGAAGGGTGGGAAGAGACCCAGTACTTC. Translating gives CASSEGWEETQYF.

There are a few counts of this clonotype. V gene TRBV25-1 combines with J gene TRBJ1-1; 7 bases are a match to TRBD1. The CDR3 is 17 amino acids. Germline values: CDR1 MGHDK, CDR2 SYGVNS. V lost 3 bases, J lost 5 bases, and 15 bases stayed unmatched. The CDR3 region is CASSDGLQRGPFTEAFF. In DNA form, the CDR3 reads TGTGCCAGCAGTGATGGGCTTCAGAGGGGGCCTTTTACTGAAGCTTTCTTT.

This clonotype was counted many times. This sequence joins TRBV6-2 or TRBV6-3 and TRBJ2-7, with D perhaps matching TRBD1 (5 bases). Germline-derived CDR1 and CDR2 are MNHEY and SVGEGT. Trimming pared 2 bases from V and 4 bases from J, leaving 9 bases between. This CDR3 comprises 13 residues. CDR3 in amino acids: CASSYAPGYEQYV. CDR3 in DNA: TGTGCCAGCAGTTACGCGCCAGGGTACGAGCAGTACGTC.

The V and J genes are TRBV7-9 and TRBJ2-6, with D unclear. Germline loops: CDR1 SEHNR, CDR2 FQNEAQ (reference sequence). The V gene lost 3 bases and the J gene lost 4 bases, with 13 bases spanning the gap. This CDR3 spans 16 amino acids. DNA for the CDR3: TGTGCCAGCAGCTTTCAGCACTGGGCCGGGGCCAACGTCCTGACTTTC. Its protein product is CASSFQHWAGANVLTF.

The chain combines TRBV20-1 with TRBJ2-2; D is undetermined. Germline V lookup: CDR1 DFQATT, CDR2 SNEGSKA (reference sequence). The V and J ends lost 3 bases and 5 bases respectively, with 13 bases between them. CDR3 size: 14 residues. Here the CDR3 reads CSARRSGFTGELFF. CDR3 bases: TGCAGTGCTAGGCGGTCAGGTTTTACCGGGGAGCTGTTTTTT.

This clonotype was seen ten or more times. The chain recombines TRBV7-9 with TRBJ1-3, with D unclear. Germline CDR1 SEHNR, CDR2 FQNEAQ (reference sequence). With 7 bases removed from V and 6 bases from J, the gap between germline ends came to 16 bases. CDR3 length equals 14 residues. As DNA, the CDR3 is TGTGCCAGCATCCCCACAGAAGATAAAAACACCATATATTTT. This codes for CASIPTEDKNTIYF.